This T cell receptor beta chain was retrieved from a study of patients and donors after allogeneic stem cell transplantation. This clonotype occurred many times. TCRdb reprocessed the RT-PCR reads with MiXCR, giving one entry per CDR3 protein. Altogether a few hundred thousand distinct CDR3 sequences are present, around 40% being singletons, with the ten largest covering approximately 10%. CDR3 length: 11 amino acids. Germline V gene data show CDR1 as SQVTM and CDR2 as ANQGSEA. V lost 6 bases to trimming and J lost 8 bases, with 11 bases between them. The sample was blood, either unsorted or a sorted T cell fraction (not recorded which). This receptor was obtained from a human donor who was either an allogeneic HSCT recipient or a stem cell or donor lymphocyte infusion donor (not recorded which). It is not recorded whose cells these are; they may come from a transplant donor. V gene TRBV29-1 combines with J gene TRBJ2-1; no clear D. The CDR3 sequence is CSVHFWDEQFF. CDR3 DNA: TGCAGCGTCCATTTCTGGGATGAGCAGTTCTTC.